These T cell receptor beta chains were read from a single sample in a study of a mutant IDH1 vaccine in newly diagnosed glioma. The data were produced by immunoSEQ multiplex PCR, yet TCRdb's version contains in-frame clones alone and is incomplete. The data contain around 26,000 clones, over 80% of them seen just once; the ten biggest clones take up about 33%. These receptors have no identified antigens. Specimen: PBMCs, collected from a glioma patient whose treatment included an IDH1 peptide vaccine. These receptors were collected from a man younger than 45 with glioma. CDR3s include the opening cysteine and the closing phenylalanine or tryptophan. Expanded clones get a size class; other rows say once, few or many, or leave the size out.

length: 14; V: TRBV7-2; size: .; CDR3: CASSLGRGRGELFF
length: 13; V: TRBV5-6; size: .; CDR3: CASSVQGGQPQHF
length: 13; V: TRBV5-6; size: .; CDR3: CASSFGQDEKLFF
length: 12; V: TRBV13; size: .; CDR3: CASISGNTEAFF
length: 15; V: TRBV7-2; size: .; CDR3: CASSLGVQGADTQYF
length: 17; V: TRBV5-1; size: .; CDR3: CASSLTSGGAFGNEQFF
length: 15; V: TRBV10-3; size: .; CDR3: CAIRNLGGLTYEQYF
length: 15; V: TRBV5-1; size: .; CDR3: CASSLSVGTFYEQYF
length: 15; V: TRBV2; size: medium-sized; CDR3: CASSELWGGYTEAFF
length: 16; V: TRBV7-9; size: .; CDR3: CASSPTGGKGTDTQYF
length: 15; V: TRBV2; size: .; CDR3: CASMTRGGFAETQYF
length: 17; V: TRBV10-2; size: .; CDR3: CASSELAGGPNTGELFF
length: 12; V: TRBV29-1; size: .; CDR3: CSVRTSADTQYF
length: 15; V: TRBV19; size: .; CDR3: CASSLGQGYEYGYTF
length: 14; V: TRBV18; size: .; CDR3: CASSPKSDIYEQYF
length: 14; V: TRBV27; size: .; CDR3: CASSLIQGDTEAFF
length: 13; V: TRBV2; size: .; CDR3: CASSEWGSQPQHF
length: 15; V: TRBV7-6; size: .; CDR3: CASSPNGQGEGEQYF
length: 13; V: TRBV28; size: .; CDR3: CASSFTNTDTQYF
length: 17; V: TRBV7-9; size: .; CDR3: CASSSMSGRASYNEQFF
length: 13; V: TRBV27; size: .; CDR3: CASSLSPNYEQYF
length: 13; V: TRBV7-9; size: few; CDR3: CASSLYGQSEAFF
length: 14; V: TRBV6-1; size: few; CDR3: CASTIRGSNQPQHF
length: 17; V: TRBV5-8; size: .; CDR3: CASSWATSGLSYNEQFF
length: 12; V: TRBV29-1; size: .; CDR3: CSPTLVGDEQFF
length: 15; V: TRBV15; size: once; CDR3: CATSRDTGGANVLTF
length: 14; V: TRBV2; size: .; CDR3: CASSERLVNNEQFF
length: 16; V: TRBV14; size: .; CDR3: CASSLRRPSGSPEQYF
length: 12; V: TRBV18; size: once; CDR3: CASSPGEVEAFF
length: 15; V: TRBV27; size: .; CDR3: CASSSQGAQRETQYF
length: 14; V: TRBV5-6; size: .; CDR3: CASSLIWTGTEAFF